The next 3 T cell receptor beta chains were all read from a single sample in a study of Ad26.COV2.S vaccination and SARS-CoV-2 variants. Profiling relied on immunoSEQ multiplex PCR, and the TCRdb table lists in-frame clones only, not all of them. The data hold more than 350,000 clones, with about 93% observed a single time. The treatment here: roughly 18 received Ad26.COV2.S at low or high dose, single or two shots; 5 received placebo; per-sample allocation not given. Sampling was performed 63 days after the first vaccine or placebo injection. Material: peripheral blood, obtained in a trial of Ad26.COV2.S vaccine versus placebo. The source of these receptors is a person between 18 and 65 years old who received the Ad26.COV2.S COVID-19 vaccine or a placebo.

The rearrangement links TRBV10-1 to TRBJ2-5; 10 positions match TRBD1. Trimming removed 8 bases from V and 5 bases from J; junction bases left unmatched: 20. Per the germline V gene, CDR1 is WNHNN and CDR2 is SYGVQD (reference sequence). The CDR3 is made up of 18 amino acids. This chain's CDR3 is CASSPGQGKNRQWETQYF. For the CDR3, the DNA is TGCGCCAGCTCCCCGGGACAGGGGAAAAATAGGCAATGGGAGACCCAGTACTTC.

The chain links TRBV4-1 to TRBJ1-5; TRBD1 aligns across 7 bases. The germline CDR1 and CDR2 sequences are MGHRA and YSYEKL. This CDR3 contains 16 residues. The trim removed 1 base at V and 2 bases at J, leaving 5 bases unmatched. This CDR3 reads CASSQVPGQGNQPQHF. CDR3 sequence (DNA): TGCGCCAGCAGCCAAGTCCCTGGACAGGGCAATCAGCCCCAGCATTTT.

Remarks on this clone: This sample includes further DNA sequences coding for the same CDR3. This chain connects TRBV11-2 to TRBJ2-5; no reliable D call. This CDR3 is 13 amino acids long. Germline CDR1 SGHAT, CDR2 FQNNGV. Trimming took off 0 bases at V and 1 base at J, with 3 bases between the two ends. CDR3 in amino acids: CASSLEGQETQYF. The DNA of the CDR3 is TGTGCCAGCAGCTTAGAGGGCCAAGAGACCCAGTACTTC.